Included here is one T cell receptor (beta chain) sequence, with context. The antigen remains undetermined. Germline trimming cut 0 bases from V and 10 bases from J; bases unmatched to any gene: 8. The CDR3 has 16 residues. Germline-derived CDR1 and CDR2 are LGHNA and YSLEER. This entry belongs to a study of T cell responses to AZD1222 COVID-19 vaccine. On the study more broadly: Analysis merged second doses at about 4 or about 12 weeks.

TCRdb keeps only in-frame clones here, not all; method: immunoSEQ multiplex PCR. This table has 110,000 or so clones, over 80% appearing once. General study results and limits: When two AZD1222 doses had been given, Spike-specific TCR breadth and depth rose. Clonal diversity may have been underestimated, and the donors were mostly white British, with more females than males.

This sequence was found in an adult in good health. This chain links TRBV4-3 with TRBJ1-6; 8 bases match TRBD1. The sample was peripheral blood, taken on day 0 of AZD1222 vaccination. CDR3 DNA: TGCGCCAGCAGCCAAGATGCCGGACAGGGCCTCTCACCCCTCCACTTT. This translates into CASSQDAGQGLSPLHF.